Sequencing of this TCR beta chain was carried out in a study of patients and donors after allogeneic stem cell transplantation. This clonotype was recorded a few times. Each CDR3 protein gets one entry after TCRdb re-called the RT-PCR reads with MiXCR. Of over 150,000 distinct CDR3 sequences in the sample, 30% were seen once. This CDR3 is built from 14 residues. Germline CDR1 SGHAT, CDR2 FQNNGV. Deletions cut 0 bases from V and 9 bases from J, with 12 bases between. The J gene is TRBJ1-5, the V gene TRBV11-2, with D unresolved. The origin of this receptor is a human donor who was either an allogeneic HSCT recipient or a stem cell or donor lymphocyte infusion donor (not recorded which). It is not recorded whose cells these are; they may come from a transplant donor. The sequencing input was blood, either unsorted or a sorted T cell fraction (not recorded which). The CDR3 region has the DNA TGTGCCAGCAGCTTAGATCGCGGACCCTTGCCCCAGCATTTT. Translation: CASSLDRGPLPQHF.